The 10 T cell receptor beta chains given below trace back to one sample, sequenced in a study of blood T cell repertoires in COVID-19. The repertoire was sequenced with immunoSEQ multiplex PCR; TCRdb's copy has only in-frame clones and lacks some. The sample has more than 300,000 clones, approximately 91% seen once; the top ten hold 0.8% to 0.9%. Sequencing input: PBMCs or T cells enriched from blood (not recorded which). These receptors were obtained from a middle-aged woman who had been exposed to COVID-19.

The chain joins TRBV19 to TRBJ2-1, with a possible D match to TRBD2 (5 bases). The CDR3 runs to 14 residues. The germline V gene encodes CDR1 LNHDA and CDR2 SQIVND (reference sequence). V was cut by 0 bases and J by 9 bases, with 12 bases left in between. For the CDR3, the DNA is TGTGCCAGTAGTATAGATACGATGGCGGGTGAGCAGTTCTTC. It yields the protein CASSIDTMAGEQFF.

The J gene is TRBJ2-3, the V gene TRBV7-9; weak D call: TRBD1 (6 bases). The V end lost 1 base, the J end lost 0 bases, and 20 bases lay between the germline ends. CDR3 length: 19 residues. The germline V gene encodes CDR1 SEHNR and CDR2 FQNEAQ (reference sequence). This CDR3 reads CASSLEGPIQGLSTDTQYF. The CDR3 DNA is TGTGCCAGCAGCTTAGAAGGTCCCATACAGGGCCTGAGCACAGATACGCAGTATTTT.

The V and J genes are TRBV5-1 and TRBJ1-4; no clear D gene. This CDR3 has 14 amino acids. The germline gives CDR1 SGHRS, CDR2 YFSETQ. The V end lost 5 bases, the J end lost 3 bases, and 11 bases lay between the germline ends. CDR3 sequence: CASRYASANEKLFF. The CDR3 DNA is TGCGCCAGCAGGTACGCCTCAGCTAATGAAAAACTGTTTTTT. Drawing the rest from reference TRBV5-1 and TRBJ1-4, the complete variable domain is KAGVTQTPRYLIKTRGQQVTLSCSPISGHRSVSWYQQTPGQGLQFLFEYFSETQRNKGNFPGRFSGRQFSNSRSEMNVSTLELGDSALYLCASRYASANEKLFFGSGTQLSVL.

The chain links TRBV20-1 to TRBJ1-4; the D is unclear. V lost 6 bases and J 3 bases, leaving 14 bases between the germline ends. The CDR3 is made up of 14 amino acids. Germline V lookup: CDR1 DFQATT, CDR2 SNEGSKA (reference sequence). CDR3 protein: CSASLSGSNEKLFF. The CDR3 nucleotides read TGCAGTGCCAGTCTGAGCGGGTCTAATGAAAAACTGTTTTTT.

The V call is TRBV29-1, the J call TRBJ2-7; TRBD1 matches at 10 bases. Germline values: CDR1 SQVTM, CDR2 ANQGSEA. The V and J ends lost 6 bases and 3 bases, in that order; junction bases with no gene match: 2. The CDR3 is 12 residues long. CDR3 amino acids: CSVGQGDYEQYF. CDR3 DNA sequence: TGCAGCGTCGGACAGGGGGACTACGAGCAGTACTTC.

This clone was recorded only once. This chain connects TRBV7-2 to TRBJ1-2, with TRBD1 as a possible D gene (6 bases). V lost 5 bases and J lost 4, with 14 bases in between. Germline V gene lookup returns CDR1 SGHTA and CDR2 FQGNSA. CDR3 length equals 14 residues. DNA for the CDR3: TGTGCCAGCAGCGAATCAGGGGCCGGCTATGGCTACACCTTC. It yields the protein CASSESGAGYGYTF.

V is TRBV5-6 and J is TRBJ2-2; D is perhaps TRBD1 (8 bases). This CDR3 has 15 residues. The V and J ends lost 1 base and 7 bases respectively, with 14 bases between them. Germline CDR1 SGHDT, CDR2 YYEEEE. The CDR3 DNA follows: TGTGCCAGCAGCTTGTTGGACAGGGAGGGCGGGGAGCTGTTTTTT. As protein: CASSLLDREGGELFF.

This sequence joins TRBV7-9 and TRBJ2-7; 8 bases map to TRBD1. Per the germline V gene, CDR1 is SEHNR and CDR2 is FQNEAQ (reference sequence). The junction had 3 bases not matched to a gene; V was cut back by 5 bases and J by 3 bases. This CDR3 spans 13 amino acids. The CDR3 reads CASSITGGYEQYF. CDR3 bases: TGTGCCAGCAGCATAACAGGGGGCTACGAGCAGTACTTC.

This clone was seen only once. The chain couples TRBV30 to TRBJ2-7; TRBD1 might be the D (5 bases). V lost 0 bases and J 3 bases, leaving 9 bases between the germline ends. Germline assignment: CDR1 GTSNPN and CDR2 SVGIG (reference sequence). This CDR3 comprises 13 residues. CDR3: CAWSVQGRYEQYF. The CDR3, as DNA: TGTGCCTGGAGTGTTCAGGGCCGCTACGAGCAGTACTTC.

V is TRBV15 and J is TRBJ1-5, with a possible D match to TRBD1 (5 bases). V lost 0 bases to trimming and J lost 6 bases, with 12 bases between them. Germline loops: CDR1 LNHNV, CDR2 YYDKDF (reference sequence). CDR3 length: 15 residues. The CDR3 bases are TGTGCCACCAGCAGAGATCAGGGAGGAGGTCAGCCCCAGCATTTT. It translates to CATSRDQGGGQPQHF.